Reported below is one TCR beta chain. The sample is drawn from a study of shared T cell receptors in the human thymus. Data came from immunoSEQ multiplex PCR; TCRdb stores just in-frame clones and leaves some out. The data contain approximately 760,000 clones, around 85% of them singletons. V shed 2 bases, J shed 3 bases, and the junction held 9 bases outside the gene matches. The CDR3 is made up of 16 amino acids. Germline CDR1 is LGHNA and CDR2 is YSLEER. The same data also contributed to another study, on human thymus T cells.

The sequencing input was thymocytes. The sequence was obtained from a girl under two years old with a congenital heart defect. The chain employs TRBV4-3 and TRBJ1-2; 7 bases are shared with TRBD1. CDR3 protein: CASSQLERGTDYGYTF. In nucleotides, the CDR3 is TGCGCCAGCAGCCAATTGGAGCGGGGGACAGACTATGGCTACACCTTC.